This TCR beta chain comes out of a study of patients and donors after allogeneic stem cell transplantation (dated by TCRdb to about 2020). Libraries were constructed by RT-PCR. For sequencing, a NextSeq 550 was employed. TCRdb reprocessing: public reads trimmed at Q25 with fastp, clones called with MiXCR, in-frame beta chains kept. Each entry is one CDR3 protein sequence, shown with its most common DNA and genes. Counted in this sample were about 110,000 distinct CDR3 sequences; around 38% of them appeared once. The top ten clones comprise more than 25% of the sample. The CDR3 spans 17 residues, from the cysteine through the phenylalanine. The CDR3 DNA has 51 bases and is translated from base 1. Sequences MDHEN (CDR1) and SYDVKM (CDR2) are obtained from the germline V gene. V and J are trimmed by 6 bases and 4 bases, and the gene matches miss 14 bases of the junction. This clonotype came up a few times. Its target antigen remains unknown. Base qualities are not at hand, and no much larger clone is one base apart.

Here the chain combines TRBV28 and TRBJ2-5; the central 10 bases match TRBD2. This receptor was obtained from a human donor who was either an allogeneic HSCT recipient or a stem cell or donor lymphocyte infusion donor (not recorded which). It is not recorded whose cells these are; they may come from a transplant donor. The material sequenced was blood, either unsorted or a sorted T cell fraction (not recorded which). The DNA sequence reads TGTGCCAGCAGCAATGGACTAGCGGTCACAAGAAGAGAGACCCAGTACTTC. Translated, this is CASSNGLAVTRRETQYF.